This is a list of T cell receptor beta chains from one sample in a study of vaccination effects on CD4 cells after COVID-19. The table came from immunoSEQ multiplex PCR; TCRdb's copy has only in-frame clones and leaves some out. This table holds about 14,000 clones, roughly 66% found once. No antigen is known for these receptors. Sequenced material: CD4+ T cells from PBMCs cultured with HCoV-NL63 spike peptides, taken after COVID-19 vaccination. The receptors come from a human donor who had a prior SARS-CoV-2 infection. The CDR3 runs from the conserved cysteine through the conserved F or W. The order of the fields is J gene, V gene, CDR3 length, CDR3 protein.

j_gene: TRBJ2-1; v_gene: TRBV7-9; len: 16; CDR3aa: CASSLALAGSYNEQFF
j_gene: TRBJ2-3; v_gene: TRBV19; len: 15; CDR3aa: CASSITVELTDTQYF
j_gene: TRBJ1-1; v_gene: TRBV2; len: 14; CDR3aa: CASTTGRANTEAFF
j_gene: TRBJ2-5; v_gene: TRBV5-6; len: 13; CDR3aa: CASSLGAQETQYF
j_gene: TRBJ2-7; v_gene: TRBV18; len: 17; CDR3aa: CASSPPGQGGTVYEQYF
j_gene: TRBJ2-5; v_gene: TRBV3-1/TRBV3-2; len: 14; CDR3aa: CASSQAQGLETQYF
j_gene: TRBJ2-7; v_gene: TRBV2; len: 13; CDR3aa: CASRLAGGYEQYF
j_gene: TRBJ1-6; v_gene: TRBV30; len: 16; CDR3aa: CAWTRGGNSYNSPLHF
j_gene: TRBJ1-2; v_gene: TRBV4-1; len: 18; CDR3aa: CASSQDVAGTGISYGYTF
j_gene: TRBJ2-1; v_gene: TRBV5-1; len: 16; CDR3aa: CASSPTGTSTYNEQFF
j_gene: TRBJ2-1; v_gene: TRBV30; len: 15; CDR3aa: CAWSRDTSAYNEQFF
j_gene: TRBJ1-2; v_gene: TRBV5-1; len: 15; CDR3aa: CASSLVGPNRGGYTF
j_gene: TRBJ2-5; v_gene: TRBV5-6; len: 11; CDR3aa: CASSDRETQYF
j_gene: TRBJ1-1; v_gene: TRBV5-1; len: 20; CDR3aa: CASSLVSWAIGEDRRTEAFF
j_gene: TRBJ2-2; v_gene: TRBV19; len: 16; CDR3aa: CASSMSPGFITGELFF
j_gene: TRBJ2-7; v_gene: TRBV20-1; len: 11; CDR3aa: CSARAYNEQYF
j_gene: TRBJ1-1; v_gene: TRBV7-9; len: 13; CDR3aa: CASSSQDSTEAFF
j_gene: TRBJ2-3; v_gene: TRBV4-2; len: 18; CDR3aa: CASSHRPPTSSSTDTQYF
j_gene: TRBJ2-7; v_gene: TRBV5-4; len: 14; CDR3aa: CASSWGTGVNEQYF
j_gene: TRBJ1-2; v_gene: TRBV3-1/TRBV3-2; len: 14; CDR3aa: CASSPLQVFYGYTF
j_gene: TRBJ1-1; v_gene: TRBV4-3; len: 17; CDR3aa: CASSQDLGGFLNTEAFF
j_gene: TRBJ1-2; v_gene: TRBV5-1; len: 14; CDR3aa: CASSPTSGGYGYTF
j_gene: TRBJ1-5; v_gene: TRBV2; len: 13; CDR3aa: CASSKGTDQPQHF
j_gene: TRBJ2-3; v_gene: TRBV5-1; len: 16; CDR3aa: CASSGLAGGFTDTQYF
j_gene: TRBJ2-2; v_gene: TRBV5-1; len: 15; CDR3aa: CASSLEGGNTGELFF
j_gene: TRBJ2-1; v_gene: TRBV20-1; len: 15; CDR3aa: CSASGGASHFNEQFF
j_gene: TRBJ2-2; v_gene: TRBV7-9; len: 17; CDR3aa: CASSSGLAGARGGELFF
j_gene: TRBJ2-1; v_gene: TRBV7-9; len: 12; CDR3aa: CASSRDYNEQFF
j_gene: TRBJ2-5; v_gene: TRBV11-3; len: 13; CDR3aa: CASSLSGGETQYF
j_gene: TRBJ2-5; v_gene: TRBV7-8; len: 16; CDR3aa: CASSLVGLAGQETQYF
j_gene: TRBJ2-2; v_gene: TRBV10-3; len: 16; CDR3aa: CAISVTSGGFTGELFF
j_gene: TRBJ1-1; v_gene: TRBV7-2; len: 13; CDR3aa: CASSLAQGTEAFF
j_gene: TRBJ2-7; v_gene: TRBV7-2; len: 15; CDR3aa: CASSLSRDAGGEQYF
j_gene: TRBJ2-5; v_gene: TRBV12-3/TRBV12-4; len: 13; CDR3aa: CASSLRGVGTQYF
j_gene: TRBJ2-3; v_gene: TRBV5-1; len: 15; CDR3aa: CASSLALQGADTQYF
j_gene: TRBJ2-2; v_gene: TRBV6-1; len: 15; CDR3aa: CASREAGGRTGELFF
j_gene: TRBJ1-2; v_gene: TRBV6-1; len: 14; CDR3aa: CASSEGTGMYGYTF
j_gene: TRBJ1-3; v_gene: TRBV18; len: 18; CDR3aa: CASSRGTGEGSSGNTIYF
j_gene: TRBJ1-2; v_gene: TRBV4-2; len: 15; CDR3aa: CASSQELSENYGYTF
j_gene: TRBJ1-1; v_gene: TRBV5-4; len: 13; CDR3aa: CASSLDSATEAFF
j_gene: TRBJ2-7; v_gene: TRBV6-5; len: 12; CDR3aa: CASRRLGNEQYF
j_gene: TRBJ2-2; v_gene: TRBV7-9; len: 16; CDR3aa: CAVTGGQSTNTGELFF
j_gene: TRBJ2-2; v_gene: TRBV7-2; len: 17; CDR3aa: CASSSGRDSHGGGELFF